This is a list of T cell receptor beta chains from one sample in a study of T cell responses to AZD1222 COVID-19 vaccine. Using immunoSEQ multiplex PCR, the repertoire was profiled, and TCRdb retains in-frame clones only, with some absent. The data hold 150,000 to 200,000 clones, with around 94% observed a single time. This material consisted of peripheral blood, taken on day 0 of AZD1222 vaccination. These receptors were obtained from an adult in good health. CDR3s include the opening cysteine and the closing phenylalanine or tryptophan. A D gene is named only where the DNA matches it firmly. The size field is filled for only some rows; it gives once, few, many or a size class.

clone size: NA; J gene: TRBJ2-7; D gene: TRBD2; V gene: TRBV6-5; CDR3 protein: CASIGGLGYSYEQYF; CDR3 DNA: TGTGCCAGCATAGGCGGACTAGGATACTCCTACGAGCAGTACTTC
clone size: NA; J gene: TRBJ1-2; D gene: NA; V gene: TRBV3-1/TRBV3-2; CDR3 protein: CASSQDPGLNGYTF; CDR3 DNA: TGTGCCAGCAGCCAAGATCCAGGGTTGAATGGCTACACCTTC
clone size: NA; J gene: TRBJ1-5; D gene: NA; V gene: TRBV12-5; CDR3 protein: CASGLGINQPQHF; CDR3 DNA: TGTGCTAGTGGTTTGGGAATAAATCAGCCCCAGCATTTT
clone size: few; J gene: TRBJ1-2; D gene: TRBD1; V gene: TRBV19; CDR3 protein: CASRTRDRVFGYTF; CDR3 DNA: TGTGCCAGTAGGACCCGGGACAGGGTATTCGGCTACACCTTC
clone size: NA; J gene: TRBJ2-3; D gene: NA; V gene: TRBV5-8; CDR3 protein: CASTSRGTDTQYF; CDR3 DNA: TGTGCCAGCACTTCCCGCGGCACAGATACGCAGTATTTT
clone size: NA; J gene: TRBJ2-3; D gene: NA; V gene: TRBV19; CDR3 protein: CASSDYNTDTQYF; CDR3 DNA: TGTGCCAGTAGTGACTACAACACAGATACGCAGTATTTT
clone size: NA; J gene: TRBJ2-3; D gene: NA; V gene: TRBV4-2; CDR3 protein: CASSQGWGAPDTQYF; CDR3 DNA: TGTGCCAGCAGCCAAGGGTGGGGGGCCCCAGATACGCAGTATTTT
clone size: NA; J gene: TRBJ1-5; D gene: TRBD1; V gene: TRBV5-1; CDR3 protein: CASSWGDRTGGPQHF; CDR3 DNA: TGCGCCAGCAGCTGGGGAGACCGGACAGGAGGGCCCCAGCATTTT
clone size: few; J gene: TRBJ2-5; D gene: TRBD2; V gene: TRBV6-5; CDR3 protein: CASSLRLAGVETQYF; CDR3 DNA: TGTGCCAGCAGTCTTCGACTAGCGGGGGTAGAGACCCAGTACTTC
clone size: NA; J gene: TRBJ2-1; D gene: NA; V gene: TRBV6-2/TRBV6-3; CDR3 protein: CASSLGRNEQFF; CDR3 DNA: TGTGCCAGCAGCCTAGGGAGAAATGAGCAGTTCTTC
clone size: NA; J gene: TRBJ2-1; D gene: NA; V gene: TRBV5-1; CDR3 protein: CASSSRQGGYNEQFF; CDR3 DNA: TGCGCCAGCAGCTCCCGACAGGGAGGCTACAATGAGCAGTTCTTC
clone size: NA; J gene: TRBJ2-2; D gene: NA; V gene: TRBV19; CDR3 protein: CASSIKTGYSLGTTGELFF; CDR3 DNA: TGTGCCAGTAGTATTAAGACAGGTTATTCCTTAGGTACCACCGGGGAGCTGTTTTTT
clone size: NA; J gene: TRBJ1-2; D gene: NA; V gene: TRBV11-2; CDR3 protein: CASSTGGEGYGYTF; CDR3 DNA: TGTGCCAGCAGCACGGGGGGGGAGGGATATGGCTACACCTTC
clone size: once; J gene: TRBJ2-5; D gene: TRBD2; V gene: TRBV5-1; CDR3 protein: CASSWEPLAGGPETQYF; CDR3 DNA: TGCGCCAGCAGCTGGGAGCCACTAGCGGGGGGGCCCGAGACCCAGTACTTC
clone size: NA; J gene: TRBJ1-1; D gene: NA; V gene: TRBV19; CDR3 protein: CASRTLGGNTEAFF; CDR3 DNA: TGTGCCAGTAGAACTCTCGGAGGGAACACTGAAGCTTTCTTT
clone size: once; J gene: TRBJ2-5; D gene: TRBD2; V gene: TRBV3-1/TRBV3-2; CDR3 protein: CASLDLRGGPPAETQYF; CDR3 DNA: TGTGCCAGCCTAGACCTACGGGGGGGACCACCCGCAGAGACCCAGTACTTC
clone size: NA; J gene: TRBJ1-2; D gene: NA; V gene: TRBV29-1; CDR3 protein: CSVDFQANYGYTF; CDR3 DNA: TGCAGCGTTGATTTTCAGGCTAACTATGGCTACACCTTC
clone size: NA; J gene: TRBJ2-3; D gene: TRBD2; V gene: TRBV4-2; CDR3 protein: CASSQRTSGADTQYF; CDR3 DNA: TGTGCCAGCAGCCAGAGGACTAGCGGGGCAGATACGCAGTATTTT
clone size: NA; J gene: TRBJ2-2; D gene: NA; V gene: TRBV29-1; CDR3 protein: CSVEGGLTGELFF; CDR3 DNA: TGCAGCGTTGAAGGGGGGCTGACCGGGGAGCTGTTTTTT
clone size: NA; J gene: TRBJ2-3; D gene: TRBD2; V gene: TRBV6-2/TRBV6-3; CDR3 protein: CASSYDQRGPSTDTQYF; CDR3 DNA: TGTGCCAGCAGTTACGATCAGCGGGGGCCTAGCACAGATACGCAGTATTTT
clone size: NA; J gene: TRBJ2-7; D gene: NA; V gene: TRBV10-2; CDR3 protein: CASSLQGSYEQYF; CDR3 DNA: TGCGCCAGCAGTCTACAGGGCTCCTACGAGCAGTACTTC
clone size: NA; J gene: TRBJ1-1; D gene: TRBD1; V gene: TRBV18; CDR3 protein: CASSQRRGLRMNTEAFF; CDR3 DNA: TGTGCCAGCTCACAAAGGAGGGGGCTGCGAATGAACACTGAAGCTTTCTTT
clone size: NA; J gene: TRBJ2-1; D gene: TRBD1; V gene: TRBV5-1; CDR3 protein: CASSFRQGGNEQFF; CDR3 DNA: TGCGCCAGCAGCTTTCGACAGGGGGGAAATGAGCAGTTCTTC
clone size: once; J gene: TRBJ1-1; D gene: TRBD1; V gene: TRBV6-5; CDR3 protein: CASSYVDRVDAAFF; CDR3 DNA: TGTGCCAGCAGTTACGTCGACAGGGTAGATGCAGCTTTCTTT
clone size: NA; J gene: TRBJ2-1; D gene: TRBD1; V gene: TRBV7-9; CDR3 protein: CASSLGYRDRGNEQFF; CDR3 DNA: TGTGCCAGCAGCTTAGGGTACCGGGACAGGGGAAATGAGCAGTTCTTC
clone size: NA; J gene: TRBJ1-2; D gene: NA; V gene: TRBV25-1; CDR3 protein: CASSDGGNYGYTF; CDR3 DNA: TGTGCCAGCAGTGACGGGGGTAACTATGGCTACACCTTC
clone size: NA; J gene: TRBJ1-2; D gene: NA; V gene: TRBV16; CDR3 protein: CASSPRTESGYTF; CDR3 DNA: TGTGCCAGCAGCCCCAGGACAGAATCAGGCTACACCTTC
clone size: NA; J gene: TRBJ2-3; D gene: TRBD2; V gene: TRBV5-6; CDR3 protein: CASSRLAGGSGTDTQYF; CDR3 DNA: TGTGCCAGCAGCAGACTAGCGGGGGGCTCGGGGACAGATACGCAGTATTTT
clone size: NA; J gene: TRBJ1-1; D gene: NA; V gene: TRBV15; CDR3 protein: CATSREGTGEAFF; CDR3 DNA: TGTGCCACCAGCAGAGAGGGGACGGGGGAAGCTTTCTTT
clone size: NA; J gene: TRBJ1-5; D gene: NA; V gene: TRBV24-1; CDR3 protein: CATSGEGNQPQHF; CDR3 DNA: TGTGCCACCAGTGGGGAGGGGAATCAGCCCCAGCATTTT
clone size: NA; J gene: TRBJ2-5; D gene: TRBD2; V gene: TRBV7-2; CDR3 protein: CASSFVLGGGETQYF; CDR3 DNA: TGTGCCAGCAGCTTTGTTCTCGGGGGGGGAGAGACCCAGTACTTC
clone size: NA; J gene: TRBJ2-5; D gene: NA; V gene: TRBV4-2; CDR3 protein: CASSQEGGFQETQYF; CDR3 DNA: TGTGCCAGCAGCCAAGAGGGGGGCTTCCAAGAGACCCAGTACTTC
clone size: NA; J gene: TRBJ1-6; D gene: NA; V gene: TRBV27; CDR3 protein: CASSSTGYNSPLHF; CDR3 DNA: TGTGCCAGCAGCTCCACAGGGTATAATTCACCCCTCCACTTT
clone size: NA; J gene: TRBJ1-5; D gene: TRBD1; V gene: TRBV19; CDR3 protein: CASTRDRGVGRNQPQHF; CDR3 DNA: TGTGCCAGTACCCGGGACAGGGGGGTCGGGCGCAATCAGCCCCAGCATTTT
clone size: NA; J gene: TRBJ2-7; D gene: NA; V gene: TRBV30; CDR3 protein: CAWSVAQSNYEQYF; CDR3 DNA: TGTGCCTGGAGTGTCGCACAGTCAAACTACGAGCAGTACTTC
clone size: NA; J gene: TRBJ2-3; D gene: TRBD2; V gene: TRBV6-2/TRBV6-3; CDR3 protein: CASSYSWTSGGFGPF; CDR3 DNA: TGTGCCAGCAGTTACTCGTGGACTAGCGGGGGTTTCGGCCCCTTT
clone size: NA; J gene: TRBJ2-5; D gene: NA; V gene: TRBV2; CDR3 protein: CASSEANLLEETQYF; CDR3 DNA: TGTGCCAGCAGTGAGGCAAATCTTTTAGAAGAGACCCAGTACTTC
clone size: NA; J gene: TRBJ2-4; D gene: TRBD2; V gene: TRBV19; CDR3 protein: CASSMGGVGKNIQYF; CDR3 DNA: TGTGCCAGTAGTATGGGAGGGGTAGGCAAAAACATTCAGTACTTC
clone size: NA; J gene: TRBJ2-2; D gene: NA; V gene: TRBV19; CDR3 protein: CASKRSNTGELFF; CDR3 DNA: TGTGCCAGTAAAAGATCGAACACCGGGGAGCTGTTTTTT